This TCR beta chain was observed in a study of blood T cells in healthy people across ages (dated by TCRdb to between 2014 and 2017). Concerning the study at large: In model experiments, template switching captured roughly one uniquely barcoded TCR beta cDNA molecule for every two T cells. To track age-related changes in TCR beta repertoire diversity, the study relied on deep sequencing normalized with unique cDNA molecular identifiers. Donors were grouped into four age groups: young (average roughly 17 years), middle-aged (39), aged (approximately 58) and long-lived (just over 80). To avoid experimental bias, donors of different ages were spread randomly across the sequencing lanes. Two additional independent replicas of 1 million unique cDNA reads from the same blood draw were analyzed for two donors (one aged 18 to 30 and one aged 80 or older).

Reading from cysteine to phenylalanine, the CDR3 counts 16 amino acids. The sequence is cut down to CDR3 DNA, 48 bases in frame from base 1. V and J lose 6 bases and 7 bases, and a span of 22 bases separates them. Library preparation was by 5' RACE. These reads were obtained on an Illumina HiSeq 2500. A second roughly 7 to 11 cycle PCR used a sample-barcoded 5' primer and a J-beta primer mix. A template-switch 5' adaptor carrying 12 random nucleotides introduced a unique molecular identifier onto each TCR beta cDNA molecule. Each sample yielded at least 3 million CDR3-containing paired-end reads. First-strand cDNA was synthesized from all RNA with the Mint cDNA synthesis kit, primed by a TRBC-specific oligonucleotide. After uracil-DNA glycosylase treatment, a first 18-cycle PCR used universal primers M1SS and BC2_uni_R on all cDNA. Regarding the original processing steps: For normalization, 1 million high-quality reads were randomly selected from each sample, with every read carrying a distinct molecular identifier. Instead of being binned into consensus sequences, reads that shared molecular identifiers were thrown out. MiTCR, run with a Q25 quality threshold and the strictest error-elimination algorithm, handled CDR3 identification, clonotype clustering and error correction. Lower-bound total TCR beta diversity was estimated with a nonparametric unseen species model using Euler transformation. TCRdb trimmed the raw reads at Q25, called clones with MiXCR and kept productive beta chains. Records with the same CDR3 protein are collapsed into one entry carrying the most frequent genes and DNA. These V and J calls derive from TCRdb rather than the authors' analysis. For this sample the table gives about 1.8 million distinct CDR3 sequences, of which 40% to 55% were detected only once. 2.1% of the sample is in the top ten clones.

What the work shows at the level of the full study, not this receptor alone: Observed TCR beta diversity correlated strongly with the percentage of naive T cells measured by flow cytometry. Compared with the aged group, more naive CD4+ T cells, fewer expanded clones and increased TCR diversity were shown by the long-lived group, suggesting age selection. The CMV infection status of donors was not known, potentially confounding age-related changes in expanded clonotypes. Observed TCR beta diversity per million T cells fell roughly linearly with age, and a significant reduction was already apparent by age around 36. Estimates of total diversity from one million sequenced T cells were regarded as lower bounds and underestimates. Conclusive comparison of naive and antigen-experienced compartments was prevented by the profiling of bulk unsorted PBMCs.

The 35 to 40 donors, aged 6 to 90 years, were systemically healthy Caucasian individuals from Russia. Roughly 11 milliliters of peripheral blood were drawn from each donor into EDTA-treated Vacutainer tubes. Ficoll-Paque density-gradient centrifugation was used to isolate PBMCs, with at least 6.5 million obtained per sample. Trizol reagent was used to extract total RNA from the PBMCs, yielding at least 5 micrograms per sample. For every donor, flow cytometry on a PBMC aliquot measured the percentage of naive CD45RAhigh/CD27high T cells. About this clonotype: This clone's antigen is unknown. No base quality information exists; no much larger clone differs at one position.

Input material: blood. The rearranged chain carries TRBV12-3 or TRBV12-4 and TRBJ1-5, with TRBD1 as a weak D call on 6 bases. This TCR came from a woman aged 35 to 49 in good health. The CDR3 reads CASSLTALRTDQPQHF. The nucleotide sequence is TGTGCCAGCAGCTTAACCGCTCTACGGACAGACCAGCCCCAGCATTTT.